This T cell receptor (beta chain) stems from a study of technical replicates of blood from a handful of donors. The CDR3 runs to 13 residues. The trim removed 5 bases at V and 3 bases at J, leaving 4 bases unmatched. Germline lookup yields CDR1 SGHTA and CDR2 FQGNSA. The method was immunoSEQ multiplex PCR; TCRdb's version includes in-frame clones alone and lacks a portion of them. Among nearly 90,000 clones listed, more than 85% were seen once. The sequencing sample was made of T cells isolated from PBMCs. The gene calls are TRBV7-2 and TRBJ2-7; 7 positions agree with TRBD2. This sequence was found in a human donor in good health. CDR3 amino acids: CASSPGLDYEQYF. CDR3 nucleotide sequence: TGTGCCAGCAGCCCTGGACTAGACTACGAGCAGTACTTC.